There are many counts of the clone carrying this TCR beta chain. Its matching antigen is unknown. This sample was included in a study of metastatic and nonmetastatic thyroid tumors. Study at large: Malignant and benign thyroid patients had repertoires compared in peripheral blood and tumor or nodule tissue.

Patients underwent thyroid surgery, and none had received any treatment before it. The authors' processing: Between-group CDR3 differences, defined by clinicopathological status, yielded a distant-metastasis classifier for papillary thyroid cancer. TCRdb used MiXCR to call clones anew from the PCR reads. V and J calls and clone size were set by TCRdb, not the authors. The table shows 43,000 or so clones, with around 17% occurring only once. Germline lookup yields CDR1 DFQATT and CDR2 SNEGSKA (reference sequence). The CDR3 is 14 amino acids. Losses at the gene ends were 5 bases for V and 1 base for J; bases not matched to a gene: 2. Study-level results: Malignant tumors reportedly showed significantly higher TCR beta diversity than benign nodules in both blood and tumor.

This TCR came from a female donor with papillary thyroid cancer or a benign thyroid nodule (not recorded which). Some clones in this sample may be carry-over from other donors' samples. The sample comprised blood. V and J are TRBV20-1 and TRBJ2-1; 10 nucleotides line up with TRBD2. The CDR3 here is CSAGLAESYNEQFF. For the CDR3, the DNA is TGCAGTGCTGGACTAGCGGAGTCCTACAATGAGCAGTTCTTC.